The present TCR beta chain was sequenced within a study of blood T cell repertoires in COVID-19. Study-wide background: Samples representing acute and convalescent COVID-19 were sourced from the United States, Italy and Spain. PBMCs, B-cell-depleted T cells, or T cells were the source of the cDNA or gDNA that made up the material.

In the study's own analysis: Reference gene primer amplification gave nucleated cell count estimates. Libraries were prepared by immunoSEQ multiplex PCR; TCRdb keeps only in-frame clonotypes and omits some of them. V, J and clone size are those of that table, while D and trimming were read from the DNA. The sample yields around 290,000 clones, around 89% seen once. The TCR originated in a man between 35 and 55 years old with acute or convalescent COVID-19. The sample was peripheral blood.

Written as DNA, the CDR3 is TGTGCCACCAGTGACCCCTGGCTAGGCGAGCAGTACTTC. Its translation: CATSDPWLGEQYF. V and J are TRBV24-1 and TRBJ2-7; D call uncertain. The CDR3 extends over 13 amino acids. Germline V gives CDR1 KGHDR, CDR2 SFDVKD. Trimming cost V 4 bases and J 6 bases, with 12 bases left between them.